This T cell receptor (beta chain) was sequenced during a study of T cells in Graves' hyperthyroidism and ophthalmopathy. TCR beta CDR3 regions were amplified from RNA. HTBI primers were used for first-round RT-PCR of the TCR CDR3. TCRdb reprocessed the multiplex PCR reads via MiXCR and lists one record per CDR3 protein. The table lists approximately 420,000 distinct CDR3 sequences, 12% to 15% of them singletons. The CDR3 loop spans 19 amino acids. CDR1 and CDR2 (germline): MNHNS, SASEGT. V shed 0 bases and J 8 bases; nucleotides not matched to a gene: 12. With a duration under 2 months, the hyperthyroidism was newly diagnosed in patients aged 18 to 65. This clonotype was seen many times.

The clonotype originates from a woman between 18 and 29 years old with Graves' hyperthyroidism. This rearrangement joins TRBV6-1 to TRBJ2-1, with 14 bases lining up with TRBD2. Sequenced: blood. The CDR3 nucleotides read TGTGCCAGCAGTGAAGCGCTCACCGGGACTAGCGGGAGTAGGGATGAGCAGTTCTTC. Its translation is CASSEALTGTSGSRDEQFF.